One and the same sample provided the 9 T cell receptor beta chains below, sequenced in a study of T cells after yellow fever vaccination. TCRdb used MiXCR to reprocess the 5' RACE reads, holding one entry per CDR3 protein. This repertoire shows nearly 550,000 distinct CDR3 sequences, 15% to 20% found once; its top ten account for roughly an eighth. Source: PBMCs, taken 15 days after the yellow fever booster vaccination. Source of these receptors: a man aged 25-45 years who received the YFV17D yellow fever vaccine.

CDR3 sequence: CASSYSIGRSDVSPLHF. The CDR3 DNA sequence: TGTGCCAGCAGTTACTCGATTGGGCGTTCAGATGTTTCACCCCTCCACTTT. The V and J genes are TRBV6-5 and TRBJ1-6; D call uncertain. This CDR3 is built from 17 residues. In germline, CDR1 is MNHEY, CDR2 SVGAGI. V lost 0 bases to trimming and J lost 9 bases, with 18 bases between them.

This chain links TRBV5-1 with TRBJ2-5; 9 nucleotides match TRBD2. The CDR3 runs to 15 residues. The germline V gene encodes CDR1 SGHRS and CDR2 YFSETQ. The V and J ends lost 4 bases and 6 bases, in that order; junction bases with no gene match: 10. CDR3 region: CASSGISGSMKTQYF. CDR3 nucleotides: TGCGCCAGCAGCGGCATTAGCGGGAGCATGAAGACCCAGTACTTC.

This clonotype has more than one count but fewer than ten. The chain joins TRBV5-1 to TRBJ2-5; 10 nucleotides align to TRBD1. V shed 4 bases and J 5 bases; nucleotides not matched to a gene: 5. From germline, CDR1 is SGHRS and CDR2 YFSETQ. This CDR3 comprises 14 residues. The chain's CDR3 is CASSGGQGRETQYF. The CDR3 DNA is TGCGCCAGCAGCGGGGGACAGGGGCGGGAGACCCAGTACTTC.

This clonotype was observed a few times. J is TRBJ2-1 and V is TRBV12-3 or TRBV12-4; 7 bases align to TRBD1. This CDR3 region has 15 residues. The V gene end was trimmed by 3 bases and the J gene end by 3 bases; junction bases not matched to a gene: 5. The CDR3 region is CASSLLGQSYNEQFF. The CDR3 DNA is TGTGCCAGCAGTTTGTTGGGACAGAGCTACAATGAGCAGTTCTTC.

The V and J genes are TRBV29-1 and TRBJ2-2; 8 positions match TRBD1. The ends lost 0 bases at V and 2 bases at J; junction bases unmatched: 5. The CDR3 is 16 residues long. Germline CDR1 reads SQVTM; CDR2 reads ANQGSEA. The CDR3 DNA reads as TGCAGCGTTGAAGATGGACAGGGCGTAAACACCGGGGAGCTGTTTTTT. Its protein is CSVEDGQGVNTGELFF.

The chain couples TRBV15 to TRBJ1-6, with a tentative D call TRBD1 (5 bases). The CDR3 is 14 residues long. Trimming shortened V by 1 base and J by 10 bases, and 11 bases separated the two germline ends. CDR1 is LNHNV, CDR2 YYDKDF, per germline (reference sequence). The CDR3 region is CATSRVGGGSPLHF. The CDR3 region has the DNA TGTGCCACCAGCAGAGTCGGGGGTGGCTCACCCCTCCACTTT.

This clonotype was counted only a few times. The chain employs TRBV12-3 or TRBV12-4 and TRBJ2-1, with D uncertain. Deletions cut 8 bases from V and 6 bases from J, with 11 bases between. The CDR3 has 12 amino acids. DNA of the CDR3: TGTGCCAGCTCACCACATGGCAATGAGCAGTTCTTC. It encodes CASSPHGNEQFF.

V is TRBV6-1 and J is TRBJ2-7; possibly TRBD1 or TRBD2 for D (5 bases each). Per germline, CDR1 MNHNS and CDR2 SASEGT. Trimming removed 4 bases from V and 7 bases from J, with 20 bases in between. The CDR3 runs 15 residues. CDR3 sequence (DNA): TGTGCCAGCAGTGGGGGGAGAAAAGACCACCGAGAGCAGTACTTC. Protein: CASSGGRKDHREQYF.

This sequence joins TRBV20-1 and TRBJ1-2; TRBD1 is a possible D gene (5 bases). Between the trimmed V and J ends, which lost 5 bases and 6 bases, there was a span of 19 bases. This CDR3 has 14 amino acids. Germline-derived CDR1 and CDR2 are DFQATT and SNEGSKA (reference sequence). CDR3 protein: CSAPGGAGLDGYTF. The CDR3 DNA reads as TGCAGTGCTCCCGGGGGTGCAGGGTTGGATGGCTACACCTTC.